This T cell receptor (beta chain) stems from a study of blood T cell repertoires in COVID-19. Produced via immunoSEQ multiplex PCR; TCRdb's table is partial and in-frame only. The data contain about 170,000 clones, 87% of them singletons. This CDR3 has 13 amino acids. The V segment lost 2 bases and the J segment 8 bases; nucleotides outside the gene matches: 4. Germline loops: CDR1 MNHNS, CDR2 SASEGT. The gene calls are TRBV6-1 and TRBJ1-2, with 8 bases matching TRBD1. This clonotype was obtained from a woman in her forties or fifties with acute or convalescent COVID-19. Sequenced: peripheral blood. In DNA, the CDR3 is TGTGCCAGCAGTGAACTGAGACAGGGGGGCTACACCTTC. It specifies CASSELRQGGYTF.